Only a few counts were recorded for the clone carrying this T cell receptor (beta chain). The sample is drawn from a study of PD-1 blockade in mismatch repair-deficient tumors. The germline gives CDR1 SGHRS, CDR2 YFSETQ. The CDR3 sequence is 14 residues long. V was pared by 7 bases and J by 10 bases, with 12 bases of the junction left unmatched. Clones were read by immunoSEQ multiplex PCR, and TCRdb kept only the in-frame ones, dropping some. The sample records some 110,000 clones, about 74% being singletons. This clonotype originated in an adult with mismatch repair-deficient cancer. V gene TRBV5-1 combines with J gene TRBJ2-3; 10 positions agree with TRBD2. Sequenced material: peripheral blood, taken approximately 60 weeks after starting pembrolizumab. CDR3 nucleotide sequence: TGCGCCAGCGGCGAGCGGGAGGGCCCTTCCGCGCAGTATTTT. Amino acid sequence: CASGEREGPSAQYF.